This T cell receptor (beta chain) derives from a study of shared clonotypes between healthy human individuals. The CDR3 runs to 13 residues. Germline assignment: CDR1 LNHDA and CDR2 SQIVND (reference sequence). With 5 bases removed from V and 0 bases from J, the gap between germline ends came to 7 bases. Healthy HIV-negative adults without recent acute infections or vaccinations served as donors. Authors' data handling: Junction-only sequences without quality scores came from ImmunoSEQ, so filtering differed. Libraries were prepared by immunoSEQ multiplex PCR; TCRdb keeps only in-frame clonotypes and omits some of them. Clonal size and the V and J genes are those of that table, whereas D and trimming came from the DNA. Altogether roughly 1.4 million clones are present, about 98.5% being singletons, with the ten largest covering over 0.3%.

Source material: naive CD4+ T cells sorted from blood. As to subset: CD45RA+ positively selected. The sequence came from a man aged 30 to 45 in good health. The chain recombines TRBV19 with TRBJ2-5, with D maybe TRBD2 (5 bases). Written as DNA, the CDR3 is TGTGCCAGTAGTGCGGGCGACCAAGAGACCCAGTACTTC. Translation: CASSAGDQETQYF.